This passage covers 18 T cell receptor beta chains from one sample sequenced in a study of shared clonotypes between healthy human individuals. Here immunoSEQ multiplex PCR was the method, and the copy in TCRdb shows in-frame clones only, minus some. Of 650,000 to 700,000 clones in the sample, 90% were seen once. Specimen: memory CD8+ T cells from PBMCs. As for subset: CD45RO+ cells pooled with CCR7-negative TemRA cells. The receptors were sampled from a man aged 18 to 30 in good health. Some clones in this sample may be carry-over from other donors' samples.

The CDR3 reads CASSLGIRSYEQYF. As DNA, the CDR3 is TGTGCCAGCAGCTTGGGGATCCGCTCCTACGAGCAGTACTTC. The rearrangement links TRBV7-6 to TRBJ2-7; no reliable D call. Trimming shortened V by 3 bases and J by 0 bases, and 9 bases separated the two germline ends. The CDR3 is 14 amino acids. Germline CDR1 and CDR2: SGHVS and FNYEAQ.

This chain connects TRBV7-9 to TRBJ2-3; no definite D call. V was trimmed by 0 bases and J by 11 bases, leaving 9 bases between them. The CDR3 covers 12 residues. The germline gives CDR1 SEHNR, CDR2 FQNEAQ (reference sequence). CDR3 in DNA: TGTGCCAGCAGCTTAGCGGTAGAAGAGCAGTATTTT. It codes for CASSLAVEEQYF.

The gene calls are TRBV18 and TRBJ1-1; TRBD1 matches at 7 bases. There are 15 residues in the CDR3. Trimming removed 3 bases from V and 10 bases from J; junction bases left unmatched: 14. Germline V gene data show CDR1 as KGHSH and CDR2 as LQKENI. CDR3 nucleotide sequence: TGTGCCAGCTCACCCCTGGCGAGGGGGCGGGTTGGAGCTTTCTTT. Translated, it gives CASSPLARGRVGAFF.

The rearrangement links TRBV7-8 to TRBJ2-2; 7 bases align to TRBD2. With 1 base clipped from V and 4 bases from J, the junction kept 6 bases outside the gene matches. This CDR3 region has 16 residues. Germline V gene lookup returns CDR1 SGHVS and CDR2 FQNEAQ. The CDR3 nucleotides read TGTGCCAGCAGCTTAGTTCGGGGGGAGGGCACCGGGGAGCTGTTTTTT. Amino acids: CASSLVRGEGTGELFF.

A few counts support this clone. This chain joins TRBV25-1 and TRBJ2-7; 8 bases align to TRBD2. V trimming: 5 bases; J trimming: 6 bases; junction bases outside the gene matches: 9. Germline CDR1 and CDR2: MGHDK and SYGVNS. The CDR3 totals 14 residues. This CDR3 reads CASSLHGRAIEQYF. The CDR3 DNA reads as TGTGCCAGCAGTTTGCACGGGAGGGCCATCGAGCAGTACTTC.

CDR3 protein: CASSNTGTGGYEQYF. In DNA form, the CDR3 reads TGTGCCAGCAGCAACACCGGGACAGGGGGGTACGAGCAGTACTTC. The gene calls are TRBV13 and TRBJ2-7; 11 bases agree with TRBD1. Germline loops: CDR1 PRHDT, CDR2 FYEKMQ (reference sequence). The J segment lost 4 bases and the V segment lost 5 bases, leaving 7 bases of the junction unmatched. The CDR3 contains 15 residues.

The gene calls are TRBV7-9 and TRBJ1-2; TRBD1 matches at 10 bases. Per germline, CDR1 SEHNR and CDR2 FQNEAQ (reference sequence). The CDR3 consists of 16 residues. The ends lost 2 bases at V and 6 bases at J; junction bases unmatched: 9. The CDR3 sequence: CASSLPGTGAVHGYTF. The CDR3 DNA follows: TGTGCCAGCAGCTTACCCGGGACAGGGGCAGTTCATGGCTACACCTTC. The full variable domain, in which reference TRBV7-9 and TRBJ1-2 provide the parts outside the CDR3, is DTGVSQNPRHKITKRGQNVTFRCDPISEHNRLYWYRQTLGQGPEFLTYFQNEAQLEKSRLLSDRFSAERPKGSFSTLEIQRTEQGDSAMYLCASSLPGTGAVHGYTFGSGTRLTVV.

This chain connects TRBV10-1 to TRBJ2-7; D could derive from TRBD1 or TRBD2 (5 bases each). Germline V gives CDR1 WNHNN, CDR2 SYGVQD (reference sequence). Trimming left V 0 bases short and J 5 bases short, with 8 bases between. This CDR3 region has 13 residues. CDR3 sequence reads: CASSESGRDEQYF. In nucleotides, the CDR3 is TGCGCCAGCAGTGAGTCGGGACGTGACGAGCAGTACTTC.

The chain employs TRBV13 and TRBJ2-5; D not certain. Trimming took off 5 bases at V and 5 bases at J, with 18 bases between the two ends. The germline gives CDR1 PRHDT, CDR2 FYEKMQ (reference sequence). This CDR3 is 15 amino acids long. The CDR3 spells CASSPRLLSMETQYF. The DNA of the CDR3 is TGTGCCAGCAGCCCCCGGCTCCTTTCGATGGAGACCCAGTACTTC.

This clone was detected once. The chain is built from TRBV30 and TRBJ2-2; tentative D call: TRBD2 (6 bases). V was cut by 0 bases and J by 4 bases, with 9 bases left in between. Looked up from germline, CDR1 is GTSNPN and CDR2 is SVGIG (reference sequence). The CDR3 runs to 14 residues. The CDR3 region is CAWSVLGGTGELFF. CDR3 DNA: TGTGCCTGGAGTGTACTGGGGGGCACCGGGGAGCTGTTTTTT.

V is TRBV7-9 and J is TRBJ2-2, with D possibly being TRBD1 or TRBD2 (6 bases each). Germline V gene lookup returns CDR1 SEHNR and CDR2 FQNEAQ (reference sequence). The CDR3 extends over 17 amino acids. Trimming removed 5 bases from V and 5 bases from J, with 21 bases in between. The chain's CDR3 is CASSTPKGGSTTGELFF. CDR3 coding DNA: TGTGCCAGCAGCACCCCGAAAGGGGGGAGTACAACCGGGGAGCTGTTTTTT.

This chain uses TRBV29-1 with TRBJ1-2; a weak D match, TRBD1 (5 bases). This CDR3 contains 12 residues. Trimming left V 7 bases short and J 7 bases short, with 16 bases between. In germline, CDR1 is SQVTM, CDR2 ANQGSEA. The CDR3 loop reads CSAGTAYPGYTF. CDR3 coding DNA: TGCAGCGCCGGGACGGCGTACCCTGGCTACACCTTC.

The chain joins TRBV11-2 to TRBJ2-5; 9 positions agree with TRBD1. The J segment lost 2 bases and the V segment lost 4 bases, leaving 5 bases of the junction unmatched. Looked up from germline, CDR1 is SGHAT and CDR2 is FQNNGV. The CDR3 has 15 residues. The CDR3 sequence: CASSSGGTGQETQYF. CDR3 DNA sequence: TGTGCCAGCAGCTCGGGTGGGACAGGGCAAGAGACCCAGTACTTC. Full variable domain (outside the CDR3, taken from reference TRBV11-2 and TRBJ2-5): EAGVAQSPRYKIIEKRQSVAFWCNPISGHATLYWYQQILGQGPKLLIQFQNNGVVDDSQLPKDRFSAERLKGVDSTLKIQPAKLEDSAVYLCASSSGGTGQETQYFGPGTRLLVL.

This chain links TRBV30 with TRBJ2-1, with TRBD2 identical over 7 bases. V lost 1 base, J lost 9 bases, and 3 bases stayed unmatched. CDR1 and CDR2 from the germline V gene are GTSNPN and SVGIG (reference sequence). This CDR3 comprises 12 residues. CDR3 sequence (DNA): TGTGCCTGGAGTGAGGGAGGGACTGAGCAGTTCTTC. Protein product: CAWSEGGTEQFF.

The chain has TRBV9 and TRBJ1-2; D is unresolved. The CDR3 totals 14 residues. Germline V gives CDR1 SGDLS, CDR2 YYNGEE. The V end was cut by 3 bases, the J end by 5 bases, with 14 bases between. The CDR3 nucleotides are TGTGCCAGCAGCGCTCTCCGGGCCCTTTATGGCTACACCTTC. It encodes CASSALRALYGYTF. Drawing the rest from reference TRBV9 and TRBJ1-2, the complete variable domain is DSGVTQTPKHLITATGQRVTLRCSPRSGDLSVYWYQQSLDQGLQFLIQYYNGEERAKGNILERFSAQQFPDLHSELNLSSLELGDSALYFCASSALRALYGYTFGSGTRLTVV.

The V and J genes are TRBV4-1 and TRBJ2-2; maybe TRBD1 (6 bases). Trimming removed 1 base from V and 6 bases from J, with 12 bases in between. The germline V gene has CDR1 MGHRA and CDR2 YSYEKL. This CDR3 comprises 15 residues. CDR3 amino acids: CASSQVIGGSGELFF. For the CDR3, the DNA is TGCGCCAGCAGCCAAGTTATAGGGGGTTCCGGGGAGCTGTTTTTT.

The chain links TRBV27 to TRBJ2-7; 9 nucleotides agree with TRBD1. The CDR3 sequence is 14 residues long. V dropped 5 bases and J dropped 2; count of bases not matched to a gene: 4. Per the germline V gene, CDR1 is MNHEY and CDR2 is SMNVEV (reference sequence). CDR3 coding DNA: TGTGCCAGCAGTCTAGGGACAGGGCCCTACGAGCAGTACTTC. This sequence encodes CASSLGTGPYEQYF.

The V call is TRBV11-2, the J call TRBJ1-2; D gene unclear. V was cut by 0 bases and J by 3 bases, with 8 bases left in between. This CDR3 is built from 14 residues. CDR1 and CDR2 (germline): SGHAT, FQNNGV. The chain's CDR3 is CASSLDKGDYGYTF. CDR3 DNA: TGTGCCAGCAGCTTAGATAAGGGAGACTATGGCTACACCTTC.